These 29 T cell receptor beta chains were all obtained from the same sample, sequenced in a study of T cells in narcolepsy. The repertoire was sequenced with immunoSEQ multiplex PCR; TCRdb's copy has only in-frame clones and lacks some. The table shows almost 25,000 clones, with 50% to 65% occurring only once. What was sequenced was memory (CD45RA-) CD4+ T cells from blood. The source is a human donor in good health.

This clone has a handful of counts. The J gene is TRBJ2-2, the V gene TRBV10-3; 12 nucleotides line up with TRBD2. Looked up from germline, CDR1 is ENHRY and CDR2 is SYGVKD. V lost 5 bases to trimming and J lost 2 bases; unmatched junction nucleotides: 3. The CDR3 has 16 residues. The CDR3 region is CAISPSGRANTGELFF. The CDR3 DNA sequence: TGTGCCATCAGTCCTAGCGGGAGGGCCAACACCGGGGAGCTGTTTTTT.

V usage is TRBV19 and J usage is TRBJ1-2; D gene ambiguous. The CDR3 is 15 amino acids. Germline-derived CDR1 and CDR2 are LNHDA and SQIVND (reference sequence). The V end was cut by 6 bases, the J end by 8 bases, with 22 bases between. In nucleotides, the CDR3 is TGTGCCAGTAGCATCCCGTTGAATGGCCTCGGAGGCTACACCTTC. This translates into CASSIPLNGLGGYTF.

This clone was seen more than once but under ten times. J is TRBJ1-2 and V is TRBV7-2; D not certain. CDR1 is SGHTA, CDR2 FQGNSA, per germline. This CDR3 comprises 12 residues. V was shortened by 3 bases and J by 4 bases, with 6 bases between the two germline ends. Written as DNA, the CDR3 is TGTGCCAGCAGCTTGATAATCTATGGCTACACCTTC. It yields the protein CASSLIIYGYTF.

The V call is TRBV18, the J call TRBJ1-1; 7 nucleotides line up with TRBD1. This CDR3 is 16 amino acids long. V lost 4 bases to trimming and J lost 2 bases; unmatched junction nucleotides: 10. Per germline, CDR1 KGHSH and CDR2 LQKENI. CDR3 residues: CASSLDLQGPNTEAFF. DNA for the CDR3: TGTGCCAGCTCACTAGACCTACAGGGGCCAAACACTGAAGCTTTCTTT.

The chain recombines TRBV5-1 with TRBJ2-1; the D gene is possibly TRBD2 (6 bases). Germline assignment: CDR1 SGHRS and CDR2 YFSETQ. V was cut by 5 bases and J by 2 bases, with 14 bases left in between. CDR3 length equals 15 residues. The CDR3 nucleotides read TGCGCCAGCAGATTAGGGACTGGAGCCTACAATGAGCAGTTCTTC. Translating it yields CASRLGTGAYNEQFF.

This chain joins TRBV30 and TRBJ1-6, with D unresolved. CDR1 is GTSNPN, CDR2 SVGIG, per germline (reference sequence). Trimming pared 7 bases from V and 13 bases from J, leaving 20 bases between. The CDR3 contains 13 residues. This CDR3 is CALMDRGKRPLHF. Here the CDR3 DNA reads TGTGCCTTGATGGACCGGGGTAAGAGGCCCCTCCACTTT.

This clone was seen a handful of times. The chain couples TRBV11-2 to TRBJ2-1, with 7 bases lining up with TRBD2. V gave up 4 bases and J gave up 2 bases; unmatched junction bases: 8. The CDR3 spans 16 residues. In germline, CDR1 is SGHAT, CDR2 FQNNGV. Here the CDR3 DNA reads TGTGCCAGCAGCTCCCGGAGAGGGAGGGCCTACAATGAGCAGTTCTTC. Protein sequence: CASSSRRGRAYNEQFF.

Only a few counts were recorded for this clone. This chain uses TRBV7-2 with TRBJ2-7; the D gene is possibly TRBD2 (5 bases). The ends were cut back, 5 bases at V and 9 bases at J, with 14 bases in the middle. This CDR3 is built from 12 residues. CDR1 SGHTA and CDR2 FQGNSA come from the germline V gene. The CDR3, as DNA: TGTGCCAGCAGCCAGATGTTTCTAGCGCAGTACTTC. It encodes CASSQMFLAQYF.

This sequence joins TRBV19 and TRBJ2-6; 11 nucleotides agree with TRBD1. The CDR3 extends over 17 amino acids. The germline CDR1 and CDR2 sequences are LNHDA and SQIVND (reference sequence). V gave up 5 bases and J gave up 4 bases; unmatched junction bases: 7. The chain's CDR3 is CASSDRTGGTGANVLTF. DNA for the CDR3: TGTGCCAGTAGTGACCGGACAGGGGGCACCGGGGCCAACGTCCTGACTTTC.

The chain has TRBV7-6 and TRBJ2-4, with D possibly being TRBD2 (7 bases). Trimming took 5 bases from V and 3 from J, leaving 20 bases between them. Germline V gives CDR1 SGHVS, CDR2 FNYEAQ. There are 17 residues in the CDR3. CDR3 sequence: CASSPKGGGGGKNIQYF. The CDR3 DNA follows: TGTGCCAGCAGCCCGAAGGGGGGCGGGGGCGGCAAAAACATTCAGTACTTC.

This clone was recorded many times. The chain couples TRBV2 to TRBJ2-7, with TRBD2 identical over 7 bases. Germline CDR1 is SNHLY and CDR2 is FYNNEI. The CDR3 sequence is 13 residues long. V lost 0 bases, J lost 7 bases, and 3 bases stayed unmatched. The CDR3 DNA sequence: TGTGCCAGCAGTGAAGCTATCGGGGGGGAGCAGTACTTC. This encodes CASSEAIGGEQYF. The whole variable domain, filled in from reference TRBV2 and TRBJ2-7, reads EPEVTQTPSHQVTQMGQEVILRCVPISNHLYFYWYRQILGQKVEFLVSFYNNEISEKSEIFDDQFSVERPDGSNFTLKIRSTKLEDSAMYFCASSEAIGGEQYFGPGTRLTVT.

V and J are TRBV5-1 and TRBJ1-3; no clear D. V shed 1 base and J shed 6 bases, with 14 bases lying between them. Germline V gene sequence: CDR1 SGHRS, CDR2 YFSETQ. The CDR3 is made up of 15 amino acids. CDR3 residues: CASSLREPSLNTIYF. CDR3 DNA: TGCGCCAGCAGCTTGAGAGAGCCGTCCTTAAACACCATATATTTT. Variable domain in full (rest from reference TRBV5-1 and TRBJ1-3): KAGVTQTPRYLIKTRGQQVTLSCSPISGHRSVSWYQQTPGQGLQFLFEYFSETQRNKGNFPGRFSGRQFSNSRSEMNVSTLELGDSALYLCASSLREPSLNTIYFGEGSWLTVV.

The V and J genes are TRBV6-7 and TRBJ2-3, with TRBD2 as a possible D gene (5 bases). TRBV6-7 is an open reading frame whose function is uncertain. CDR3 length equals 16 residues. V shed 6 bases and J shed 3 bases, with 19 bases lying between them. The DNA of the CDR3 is TGTGCCAGCAGCCTGGCGGAGGAGCCAATAACAGATACGCAGTATTTT. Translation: CASSLAEEPITDTQYF.

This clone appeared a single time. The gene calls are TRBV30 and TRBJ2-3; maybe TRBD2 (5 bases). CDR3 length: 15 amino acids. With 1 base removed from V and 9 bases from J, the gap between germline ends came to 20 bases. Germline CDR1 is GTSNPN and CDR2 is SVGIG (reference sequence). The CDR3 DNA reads TGTGCCTGGAGTGAACCTGGGGTAGCGTTTCAGACGCAGTATTTT. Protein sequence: CAWSEPGVAFQTQYF.

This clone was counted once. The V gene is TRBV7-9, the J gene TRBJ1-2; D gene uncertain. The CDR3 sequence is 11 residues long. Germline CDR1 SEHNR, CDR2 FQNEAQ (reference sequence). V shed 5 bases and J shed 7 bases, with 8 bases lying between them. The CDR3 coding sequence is TGTGCCAGCAGCAGTAGCTCTGGCTACACCTTC. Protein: CASSSSSGYTF.

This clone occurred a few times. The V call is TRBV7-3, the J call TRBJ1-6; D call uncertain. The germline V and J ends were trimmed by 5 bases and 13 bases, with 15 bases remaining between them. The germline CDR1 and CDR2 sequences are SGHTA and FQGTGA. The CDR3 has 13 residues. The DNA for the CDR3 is TGTGCCAGCAGCCCCACCGCGGGGTCGCCCCTCCACTTT. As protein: CASSPTAGSPLHF.

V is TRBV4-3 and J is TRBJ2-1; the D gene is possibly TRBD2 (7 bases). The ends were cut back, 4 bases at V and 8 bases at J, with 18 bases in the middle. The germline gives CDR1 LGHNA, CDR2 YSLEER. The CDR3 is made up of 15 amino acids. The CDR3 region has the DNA TGCGCCAGCAGCCGTCGGGGGGCCGGGGGCTATGAGCAGTTCTTC. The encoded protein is CASSRRGAGGYEQFF.

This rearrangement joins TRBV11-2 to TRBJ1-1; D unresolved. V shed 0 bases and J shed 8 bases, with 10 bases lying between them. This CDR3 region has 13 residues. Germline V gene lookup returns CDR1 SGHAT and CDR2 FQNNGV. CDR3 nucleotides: TGTGCCAGCAGCTTAGATCTCGGCCGAGAAGCTTTCTTT. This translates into CASSLDLGREAFF.

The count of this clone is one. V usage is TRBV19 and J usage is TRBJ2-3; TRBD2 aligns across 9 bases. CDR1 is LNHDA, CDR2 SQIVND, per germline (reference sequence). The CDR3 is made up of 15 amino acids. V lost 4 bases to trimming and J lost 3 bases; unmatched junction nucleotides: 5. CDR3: CASSKRREGTDTQYF. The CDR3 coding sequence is TGTGCCAGTAGTAAAAGGCGGGAGGGTACAGATACGCAGTATTTT.

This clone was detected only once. CDR3 DNA sequence: TGTGCCATCAAACGCGGGGCGAGCACAGATACGCAGTATTTT. Encoded protein: CAIKRGASTDTQYF. This chain links TRBV10-3 with TRBJ2-3; D is perhaps TRBD2 (6 bases). The CDR3 consists of 14 residues. CDR1 and CDR2 (germline): ENHRY, SYGVKD. Trimming pared 7 bases from V and 0 bases from J, leaving 11 bases between.

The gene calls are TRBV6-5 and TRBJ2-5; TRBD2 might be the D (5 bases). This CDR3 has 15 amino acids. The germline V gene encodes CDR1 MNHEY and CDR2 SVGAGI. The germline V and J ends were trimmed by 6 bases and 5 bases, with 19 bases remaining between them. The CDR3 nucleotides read TGTGCCAGCAGGCGAAAACTAGAGTCGGTGGAGACCCAGTACTTC. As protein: CASRRKLESVETQYF.

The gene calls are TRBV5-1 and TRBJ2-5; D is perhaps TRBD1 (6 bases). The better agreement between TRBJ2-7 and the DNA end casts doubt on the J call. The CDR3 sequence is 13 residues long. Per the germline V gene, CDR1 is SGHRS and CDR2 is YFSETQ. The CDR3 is CASSQPQGYEQYF. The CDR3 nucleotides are TGCGCCAGCAGTCAACCACAGGGTTACGAGCAGTACTTC.

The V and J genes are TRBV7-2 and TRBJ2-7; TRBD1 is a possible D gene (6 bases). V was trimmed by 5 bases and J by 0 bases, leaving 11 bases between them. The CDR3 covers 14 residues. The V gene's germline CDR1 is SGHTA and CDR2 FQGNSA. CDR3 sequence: CASSPDRSSYEQYF. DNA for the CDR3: TGTGCCAGCAGCCCTGACAGGAGCTCCTACGAGCAGTACTTC.

CDR3 amino acids: CSAMNTEAFF. The CDR3 DNA is TGCAGCGCTATGAACACTGAAGCTTTCTTT. The genes are TRBV29-1 and TRBJ1-1; unclear D gene. Germline values: CDR1 SQVTM, CDR2 ANQGSEA. This CDR3 has 10 amino acids. Trimming pared 7 bases from V and 0 bases from J, leaving 3 bases between.

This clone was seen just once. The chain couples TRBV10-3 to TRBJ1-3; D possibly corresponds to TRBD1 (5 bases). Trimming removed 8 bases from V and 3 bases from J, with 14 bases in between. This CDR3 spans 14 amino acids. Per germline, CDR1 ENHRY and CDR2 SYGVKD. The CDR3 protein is CAIGPVDNGNTIYF. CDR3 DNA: TGTGCCATCGGACCAGTGGACAATGGAAACACCATATATTTT.

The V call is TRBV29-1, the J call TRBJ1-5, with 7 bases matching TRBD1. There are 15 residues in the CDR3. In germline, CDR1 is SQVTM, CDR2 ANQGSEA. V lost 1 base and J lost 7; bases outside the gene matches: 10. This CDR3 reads CSVEGEGGVGQPQHF. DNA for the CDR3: TGCAGCGTTGAAGGGGAAGGGGGCGTCGGACAGCCCCAGCATTTT.

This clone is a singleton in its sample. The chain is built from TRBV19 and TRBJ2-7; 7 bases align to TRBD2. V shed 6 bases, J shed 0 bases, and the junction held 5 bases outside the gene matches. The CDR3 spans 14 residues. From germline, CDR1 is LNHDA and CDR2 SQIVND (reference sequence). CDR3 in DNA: TGTGCCAGTAGCCTCGGGGGGAGCTCCTACGAGCAGTACTTC. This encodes CASSLGGSSYEQYF.

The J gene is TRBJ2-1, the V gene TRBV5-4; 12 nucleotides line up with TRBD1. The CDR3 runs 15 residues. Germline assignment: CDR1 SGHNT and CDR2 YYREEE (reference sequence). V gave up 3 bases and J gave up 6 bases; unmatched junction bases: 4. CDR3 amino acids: CASSSRDRGLNEQFF. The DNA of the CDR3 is TGTGCCAGCAGCTCCCGGGACAGGGGGCTCAATGAGCAGTTCTTC. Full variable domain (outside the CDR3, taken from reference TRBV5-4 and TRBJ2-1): ETGVTQSPTHLIKTRGQQVTLRCSSQSGHNTVSWYQQALGQGPQFIFQYYREEENGRGNFPPRFSGLQFPNYSSELNVNALELDDSALYLCASSSRDRGLNEQFFGPGTRLTVL.

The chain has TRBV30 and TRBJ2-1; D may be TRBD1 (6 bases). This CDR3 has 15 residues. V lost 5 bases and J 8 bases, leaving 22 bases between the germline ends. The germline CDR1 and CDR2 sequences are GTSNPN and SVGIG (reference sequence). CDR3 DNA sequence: TGTGCCTGGGGGGACAAGGGATCAGGCTTAGATGAGCAGTTCTTC. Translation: CAWGDKGSGLDEQFF. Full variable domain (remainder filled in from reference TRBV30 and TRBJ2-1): SQTIHQWPATLVQPVGSPLSLECTVEGTSNPNLYWYRQAAGRGLQLLFYSVGIGQISSEVPQNLSASRPQDRQFILSSKKLLLSDSGFYLCAWGDKGSGLDEQFFGPGTRLTVL.